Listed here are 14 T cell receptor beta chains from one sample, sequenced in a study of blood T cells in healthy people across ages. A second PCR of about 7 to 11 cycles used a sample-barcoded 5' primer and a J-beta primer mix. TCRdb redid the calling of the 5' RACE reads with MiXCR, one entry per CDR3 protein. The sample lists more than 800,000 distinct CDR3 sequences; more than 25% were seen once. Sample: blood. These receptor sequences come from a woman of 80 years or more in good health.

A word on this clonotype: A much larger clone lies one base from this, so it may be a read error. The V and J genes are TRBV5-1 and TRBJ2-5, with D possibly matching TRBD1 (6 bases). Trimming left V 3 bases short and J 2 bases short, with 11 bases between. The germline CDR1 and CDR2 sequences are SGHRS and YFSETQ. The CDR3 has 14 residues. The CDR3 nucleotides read TGCGCCAGCAGCTGGGTAGGACAGCAAGAGACCCAGTACTTC. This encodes CASSWVGQQETQYF.

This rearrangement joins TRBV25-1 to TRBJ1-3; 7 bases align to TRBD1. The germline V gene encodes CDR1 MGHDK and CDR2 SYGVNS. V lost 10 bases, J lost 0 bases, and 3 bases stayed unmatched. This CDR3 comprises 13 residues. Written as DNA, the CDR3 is TGTGCCACAAGACAGGGCTCTGGAAACACCATATATTTT. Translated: CATRQGSGNTIYF.

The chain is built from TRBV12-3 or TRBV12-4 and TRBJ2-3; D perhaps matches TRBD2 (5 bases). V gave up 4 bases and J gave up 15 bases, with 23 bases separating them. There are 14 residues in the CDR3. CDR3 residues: CASSSGGGADTEYF. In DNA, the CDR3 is TGTGCCAGCAGTTCAGGAGGTGGAGCAGATACGGAATATTTT.

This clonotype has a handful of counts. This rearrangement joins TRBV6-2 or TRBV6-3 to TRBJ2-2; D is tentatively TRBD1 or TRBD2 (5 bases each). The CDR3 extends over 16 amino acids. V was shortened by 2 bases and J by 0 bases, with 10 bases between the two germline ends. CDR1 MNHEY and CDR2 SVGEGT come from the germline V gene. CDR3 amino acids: CASSYTRQTNTGELFF. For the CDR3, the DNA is TGTGCCAGCAGTTACACTAGACAGACGAACACCGGGGAGCTGTTTTTT.

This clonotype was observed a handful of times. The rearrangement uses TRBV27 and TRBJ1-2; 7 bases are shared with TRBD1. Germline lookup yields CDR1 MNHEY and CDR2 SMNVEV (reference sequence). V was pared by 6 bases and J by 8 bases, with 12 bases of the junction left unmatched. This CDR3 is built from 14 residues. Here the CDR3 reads CASRGTARAEGYTF. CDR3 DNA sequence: TGTGCCAGCAGGGGGACAGCCAGGGCAGAAGGCTACACCTTC.

The CDR3 loop reads CASRGGDRAFEQYF. CDR3 in DNA: TGTGCCAGCAGAGGGGGGGACAGGGCCTTCGAGCAGTACTTC. The V and J genes are TRBV7-9 and TRBJ2-7; 9 bases line up with TRBD1. The CDR3 has 14 residues. V dropped 6 bases and J dropped 6; count of bases not matched to a gene: 9. CDR1 is SEHNR, CDR2 FQNEAQ, per germline (reference sequence).

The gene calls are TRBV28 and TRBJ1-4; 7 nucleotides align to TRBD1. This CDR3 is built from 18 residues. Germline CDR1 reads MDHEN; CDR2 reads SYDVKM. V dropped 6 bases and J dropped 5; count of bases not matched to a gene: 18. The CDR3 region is CASSPDRALRRRNEKLFF. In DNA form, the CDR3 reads TGTGCCAGCAGCCCTGACAGGGCATTACGTCGGCGGAATGAAAAACTGTTTTTT. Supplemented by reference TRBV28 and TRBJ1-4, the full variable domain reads DVKVTQSSRYLVKRTGEKVFLECVQDMDHENMFWYRQDPGLGLRLIYFSYDVKMKEKGDIPEGYSVSREKKERFSLILESASTNQTSMYLCASSPDRALRRRNEKLFFGSGTQLSVL.

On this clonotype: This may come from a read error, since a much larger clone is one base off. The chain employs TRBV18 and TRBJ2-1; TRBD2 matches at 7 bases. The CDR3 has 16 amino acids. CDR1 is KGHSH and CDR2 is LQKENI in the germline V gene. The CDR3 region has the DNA TGTACCAGCTCTGCCAATTACGGGGGGTCTGTCAATGAGCAGTTCTTC. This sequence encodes CTSSANYGGSVNEQFF.

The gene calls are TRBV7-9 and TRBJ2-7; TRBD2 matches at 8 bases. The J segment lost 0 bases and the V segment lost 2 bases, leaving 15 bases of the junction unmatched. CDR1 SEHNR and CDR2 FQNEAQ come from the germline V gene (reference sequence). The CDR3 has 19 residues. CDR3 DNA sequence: TGTGCCAGCAGCTTATACTTTGGATCGGGCGGGGGGCGCTCCTACGAGCAGTACTTC. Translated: CASSLYFGSGGGRSYEQYF.

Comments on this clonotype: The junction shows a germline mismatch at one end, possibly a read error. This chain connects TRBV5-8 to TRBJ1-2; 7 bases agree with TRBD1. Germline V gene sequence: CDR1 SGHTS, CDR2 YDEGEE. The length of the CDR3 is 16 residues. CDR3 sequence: CDSSPHGQGVNYGYTF. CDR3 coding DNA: TGTGACAGCAGCCCCCATGGGCAGGGGGTGAACTATGGCTACACCTTC.

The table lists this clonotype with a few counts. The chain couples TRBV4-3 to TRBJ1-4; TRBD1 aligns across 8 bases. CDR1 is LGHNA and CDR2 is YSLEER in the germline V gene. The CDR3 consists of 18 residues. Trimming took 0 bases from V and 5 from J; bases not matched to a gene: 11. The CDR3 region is CASSQESPTGADNEKLFF. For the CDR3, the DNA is TGCGCCAGCAGCCAAGAGAGCCCGACAGGGGCGGACAATGAAAAACTGTTTTTT.

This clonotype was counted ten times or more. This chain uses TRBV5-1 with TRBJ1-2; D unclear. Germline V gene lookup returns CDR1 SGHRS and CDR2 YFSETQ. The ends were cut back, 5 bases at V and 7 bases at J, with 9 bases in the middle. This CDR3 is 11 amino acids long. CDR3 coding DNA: TGCGCCAGCAGGTTAGAAGGTGGCTACACCTTC. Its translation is CASRLEGGYTF.

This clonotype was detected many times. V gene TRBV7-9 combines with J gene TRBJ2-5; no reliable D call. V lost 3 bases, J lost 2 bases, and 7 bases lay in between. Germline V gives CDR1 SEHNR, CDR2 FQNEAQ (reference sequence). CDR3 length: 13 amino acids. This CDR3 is CASSFSLQETQYF. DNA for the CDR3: TGTGCCAGCAGCTTTTCCCTTCAAGAGACCCAGTACTTC.

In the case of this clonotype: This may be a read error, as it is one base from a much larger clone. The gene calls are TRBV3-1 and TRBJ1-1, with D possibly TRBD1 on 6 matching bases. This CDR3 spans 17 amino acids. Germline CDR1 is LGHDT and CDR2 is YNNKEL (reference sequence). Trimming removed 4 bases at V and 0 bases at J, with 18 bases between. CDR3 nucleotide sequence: TGTGCCAGCAGCCCGGTAGGGGGACGGGGGGTGAACACTGAAGCTTTCTTT. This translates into CASSPVGGRGVNTEAFF.